This T cell receptor beta chain was found in a study of CD8 T cells in ankylosing spondylitis. This clonotype was recorded many times. TCRdb re-analysed the 5' RACE reads in MiXCR, keeping a single row per CDR3 protein. The sample holds roughly 170,000 distinct CDR3 sequences; 9.8% are singletons and the top ten take roughly 15%. CDR1 and CDR2 (germline): SQVTM, ANQGSEA. V dropped 2 bases and J dropped 2 bases, with 13 bases sitting between them. The CDR3 runs to 14 residues. Sequences were obtained from blood, either unsorted or a sorted T cell fraction (not recorded which). The chain joins TRBV29-1 to TRBJ2-7, with D maybe TRBD1 (5 bases). The sequence came from a female donor with ankylosing spondylitis or in good health (not recorded which). DNA of the CDR3: TGCAGCGTTGAAAACCAGGGAAGCACCTACGAGCAGTACTTC. Translation gives CSVENQGSTYEQYF.